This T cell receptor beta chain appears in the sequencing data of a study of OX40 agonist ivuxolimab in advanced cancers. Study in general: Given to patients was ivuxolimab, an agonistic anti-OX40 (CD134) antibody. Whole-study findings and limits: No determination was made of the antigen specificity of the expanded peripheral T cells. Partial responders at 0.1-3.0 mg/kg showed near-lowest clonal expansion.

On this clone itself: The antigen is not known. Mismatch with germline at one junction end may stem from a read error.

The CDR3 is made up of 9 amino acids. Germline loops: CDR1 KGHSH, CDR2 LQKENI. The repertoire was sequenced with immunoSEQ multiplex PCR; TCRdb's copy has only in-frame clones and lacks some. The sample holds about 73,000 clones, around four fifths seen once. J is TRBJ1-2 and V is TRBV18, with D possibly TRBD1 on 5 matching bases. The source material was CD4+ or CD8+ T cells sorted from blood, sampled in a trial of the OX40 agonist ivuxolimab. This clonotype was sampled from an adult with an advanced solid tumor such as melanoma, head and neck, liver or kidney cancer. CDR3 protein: CASSPGLYF. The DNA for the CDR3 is TGTGCCAGCTCACCGGGACTTTACTTC.